The rows below give T cell receptor beta chains drawn from one sample of a study of CD8+ T cells in alopecia areata. Generated by immunoSEQ multiplex PCR, the TCRdb table keeps only in-frame clones and is missing some. The sample yields 220,000 or so clones, roughly 57% seen once. The source material was CD4+ T cells sorted from blood, sampled at week 0. Every receptor here comes from a human donor with alopecia areata. Each CDR3 is given with its conserved first and last residue.

V: TRBV10-3
J: TRBJ2-7
CDR3: CAIGLAASYEQYF

V: TRBV29-1
J: TRBJ1-1
CDR3: CSVYNRGEAFF

V: TRBV7-9
J: TRBJ1-2
CDR3: CASSNALIRDHYGYTF

V: TRBV4-2
J: TRBJ1-2
CDR3: CASSGGANRGGYTF

V: TRBV9
J: TRBJ2-2
CDR3: CASSLTGQSYTGELFF

V: TRBV5-1
J: TRBJ1-1
CDR3: CASSYARGRWNTEAFF

V: TRBV9
J: TRBJ2-1
CDR3: CASSATGTSNEQFF

V: TRBV5-1
J: TRBJ2-5
CDR3: CASSPPNAETQYF

V: TRBV25-1
J: TRBJ1-1
CDR3: CASSGTGKTEAFF

V: TRBV5-4
J: TRBJ2-1
CDR3: CASSLPQAEQFF

V: TRBV10-2
J: TRBJ1-6
CDR3: CASTLTGGAGSPLHF

V: TRBV7-9
J: TRBJ2-5
CDR3: CASSERPGLAQETQYF

V: TRBV7-7
J: TRBJ1-1
CDR3: CASSRQQGTEAFF

V: TRBV7-8
J: TRBJ2-7
CDR3: CASSLALQYEQYF

V: TRBV6-6
J: TRBJ2-7
CDR3: CASKRDRGYEQYF

V: TRBV2
J: TRBJ1-2
CDR3: CASSVNDIPNYGYTF

V: TRBV6-5
J: TRBJ2-1
CDR3: CASSYLAGVSNEQFF

V: TRBV13
J: TRBJ1-5
CDR3: CASSLRGQPQHF

V: TRBV19
J: TRBJ1-5
CDR3: CAVRRTQRSNQPQHF

V: TRBV7-9
J: TRBJ1-2
CDR3: CASAGKGRDGYTF

V: TRBV9
J: TRBJ1-1
CDR3: CASSVDGRGRTEAFF

V: TRBV7-9
J: TRBJ1-1
CDR3: CASRPWGNTEAFF

V: TRBV19
J: TRBJ2-7
CDR3: CASSSTDSTYEQYF

V: TRBV5-1
J: TRBJ2-1
CDR3: CASSLGGSDNEQFF

V: TRBV29-1
J: TRBJ1-1
CDR3: CSVEMVVNTEAFF

V: TRBV20-1
J: TRBJ2-1
CDR3: CSAPQSNEQFF

V: TRBV5-4
J: TRBJ2-7
CDR3: CASTKTSGSYEQYF

V: TRBV5-1
J: TRBJ2-6
CDR3: CASSSSGVSGANVLTF

V: TRBV29-1
J: TRBJ2-2
CDR3: CSVEDRVQGVGGELFF

V: TRBV27
J: TRBJ2-7
CDR3: CASSRLAWDPYEQYF

V: TRBV29-1
J: TRBJ1-1
CDR3: CSARDRGHVEAFF

V: TRBV6-6
J: TRBJ1-2
CDR3: CASSYSSGTPADGYTF

V: TRBV29-1
J: TRBJ2-7
CDR3: CSVDAQGGSYEQYF

V: TRBV4-1
J: TRBJ2-7
CDR3: CASSQESGSPTYEQYF

V: TRBV5-4
J: TRBJ1-2
CDR3: CASSLVGRQNYGYTF

V: TRBV7-2
J: TRBJ1-4
CDR3: CASSFGQAWSGNEKLFF

V: TRBV4-1
J: TRBJ2-1
CDR3: CASSHPTQVTYNEQFF

V: TRBV5-1
J: TRBJ1-2
CDR3: CASSLAGLRNGYTF

V: TRBV7-8
J: TRBJ2-7
CDR3: CASSLAGGYEQYF

V: TRBV27
J: TRBJ2-7
CDR3: CASSLRGRGTYEQYF

V: TRBV29-1
J: TRBJ1-5
CDR3: CSVETVGYNQPQHF